Shown below are 10 T cell receptor beta chains from a single sample sequenced in a study of blood T cell repertoires in COVID-19. Sequencing was performed with immunoSEQ multiplex PCR; in TCRdb, only in-frame clones are kept and a portion is missing. Here the sample spans around 150,000 clones, approximately 82% being singletons. Sequencing was done on a sample of peripheral blood. These receptors all come from a woman between 45 and 65 years old in a cohort sampled during active or convalescent COVID-19.

The chain has TRBV6-5 and TRBJ1-4; TRBD1 might be the D (5 bases). Germline-derived CDR1 and CDR2 are MNHEY and SVGAGI. V lost 7 bases, J lost 8 bases, and 17 bases lay in between. The CDR3 contains 14 residues. CDR3 sequence reads: CASTDWGDDEKLFF. The CDR3 DNA is TGTGCCAGCACCGATTGGGGGGATGACGAAAAACTGTTTTTT.

The CDR3 spells CASKEGDNSPLHF. The CDR3 nucleotides read TGTGCCAGCAAGGAGGGCGACAATTCACCCCTCCACTTT. The genes are TRBV13 and TRBJ1-6; D gene uncertain. V was shortened by 7 bases and J by 7 bases, with 11 bases between the two germline ends. The CDR3 loop spans 13 amino acids. Germline lookup yields CDR1 PRHDT and CDR2 FYEKMQ (reference sequence).

The V and J genes are TRBV18 and TRBJ2-5; D perhaps matches TRBD2 (6 bases). V dropped 0 bases and J dropped 5 bases, with 13 bases sitting between them. The CDR3 totals 15 residues. Per germline, CDR1 KGHSH and CDR2 LQKENI. The CDR3 is CASSPPGLRRETQYF. In DNA form, the CDR3 reads TGTGCCAGCTCACCACCGGGACTCAGACGGGAGACCCAGTACTTC.

The chain joins TRBV7-3 to TRBJ2-7; TRBD1 might be the D (7 bases). V lost 5 bases to trimming and J lost 4 bases, with 21 bases between them. Per germline, CDR1 SGHTA and CDR2 FQGTGA. The CDR3 runs to 16 residues. The CDR3 is CASSLLEGALTYEQYF. CDR3 bases: TGTGCCAGCAGCCTCCTGGAGGGGGCCTTAACGTACGAGCAGTACTTC.

This clone has just a few counts. The chain carries TRBV6-1 and TRBJ1-1; no clear D gene. With 3 bases removed from V and 12 bases from J, the gap between germline ends came to 11 bases. This CDR3 spans 11 amino acids. Germline V gives CDR1 MNHNS, CDR2 SASEGT. This CDR3 reads CASSEVLGTFF. The DNA of the CDR3 is TGTGCCAGCAGTGAGGTCCTCGGGACTTTCTTT.

V is TRBV29-1 and J is TRBJ2-5; maybe TRBD1 (5 bases). This CDR3 has 11 residues. Germline CDR1 SQVTM, CDR2 ANQGSEA. Here the CDR3 DNA reads TGCACAGGGCAGGACCAAGAGACCCAGTACTTC. It encodes CTGQDQETQYF.

This chain connects TRBV6-2 or TRBV6-3 to TRBJ2-7, with 9 bases that match TRBD2. Germline V gene sequence: CDR1 MNHEY, CDR2 SVGEGT. The CDR3 has 15 residues. With V trimmed by 2 bases and J by 5 bases, 7 bases remained unmatched. The CDR3 DNA sequence: TGTGCCAGCAGTTACCCCCGGACTAGCGTGAACGAGCAGTACTTC. Translation gives CASSYPRTSVNEQYF.

The CDR3 nucleotides read TGTGCCAGCTCACCACCGGGAAGGGGGGAGACCCAGTACTTC. Its translation is CASSPPGRGETQYF. This chain uses TRBV18 with TRBJ2-5, with a possible D match to TRBD1 (6 bases). V lost 0 bases to trimming and J lost 5 bases, with 10 bases between them. The CDR3 is 14 residues long. Germline CDR1 KGHSH, CDR2 LQKENI.

This chain connects TRBV11-2 to TRBJ1-2; the match to TRBD1 covers 8 bases. V was pared by 5 bases and J by 3 bases, with 2 bases of the junction left unmatched. In germline, CDR1 is SGHAT, CDR2 FQNNGV. The length of the CDR3 is 13 residues. The CDR3 DNA is TGTGCCAGCAGCGAGACAGGGGACTATGGCTACACCTTC. This translates into CASSETGDYGYTF.

The rearrangement joins TRBV29-1 to TRBJ1-2, with D unresolved. CDR3 length: 12 residues. Trimming left V 0 bases short and J 3 bases short, with 5 bases between. Germline loops: CDR1 SQVTM, CDR2 ANQGSEA. CDR3 nucleotides: TGCAGCGTTGAAGACACAGACTATGGCTACACCTTC. It yields the protein CSVEDTDYGYTF.